The source of this T cell receptor (beta chain) is a study of control samples from healthy donors and cancer patients. Clones were sequenced by immunoSEQ multiplex PCR, and TCRdb holds only the in-frame ones, with some missing. The profile shows about 70,000 clones, over 75% of them singletons. The sequenced material came from blood. This TCR was sampled from a middle-aged man in good health.

The CDR3 spells CASSLYRLAGVTDTQYF. The CDR3, as DNA: TGTGCCAGCAGTTTATATAGGCTAGCGGGGGTCACAGATACGCAGTATTTT. The V and J genes are TRBV28 and TRBJ2-3, with 10 bases fitting TRBD2. Germline V CDR1 and CDR2: MDHEN, SYDVKM. V trimming: 1 base; J trimming: 2 bases; junction bases outside the gene matches: 6. This CDR3 comprises 17 residues.